Below, 14 T cell receptor beta chains from the same sample are listed, as sequenced in a study of early T cells in non-severe SARS-CoV-2 infection. TCRdb ran MiXCR on the 5' RACE reads and lists one entry per CDR3 protein. The sample contains tens of thousands of distinct CDR3 sequences, roughly 4.5% of which appear only once. The sample was whole blood. Receptors originate from an adult who was a healthcare worker with PCR-confirmed SARS-CoV-2 infection or an uninfected control (not recorded which).

This clonotype was observed a few times. V and J are TRBV28 and TRBJ2-7, with D uncertain. V lost 4 bases, J lost 3 bases, and 19 bases lay in between. Germline CDR1 and CDR2: MDHEN and SYDVKM. CDR3 size: 16 residues. The CDR3 sequence is CASSSHSSVFGYEQYF. In DNA form, the CDR3 reads TGTGCCAGCAGTTCCCACTCGAGTGTGTTTGGCTACGAGCAGTACTTC. The variable domain in full, with the rest retrieved from reference TRBV28 and TRBJ2-7, is DVKVTQSSRYLVKRTGEKVFLECVQDMDHENMFWYRQDPGLGLRLIYFSYDVKMKEKGDIPEGYSVSREKKERFSLILESASTNQTSMYLCASSSHSSVFGYEQYFGPGTRLTVT.

This clonotype showed up many times. V gene TRBV6-5 combines with J gene TRBJ2-6; a weak D match, TRBD1 (5 bases). V gave up 6 bases and J gave up 0 bases, with 9 bases separating them. Germline-derived CDR1 and CDR2 are MNHEY and SVGAGI. The CDR3 has 15 residues. CDR3 in amino acids: CASSARDSGANVLTF. As DNA, the CDR3 is TGTGCCAGCAGCGCCAGGGACTCTGGGGCCAACGTCCTGACTTTC.

This clonotype showed up many times. The chain has TRBV5-6 and TRBJ2-2; perhaps TRBD2 as D (5 bases). Trimming left V 2 bases short and J 0 bases short, with 14 bases between. CDR1 SGHDT and CDR2 YYEEEE come from the germline V gene. The CDR3 has 17 amino acids. The CDR3 sequence is CASSFRPGYANTGELFF. CDR3 sequence (DNA): TGTGCCAGCAGCTTTCGTCCGGGGTATGCGAACACCGGGGAGCTGTTTTTT.

This clonotype was counted ten times or more. The CDR3 spells CASSLVGTEAFF. The CDR3 DNA reads TGTGCCAGCAGTTTAGTGGGGACTGAAGCTTTCTTT. The chain employs TRBV28 and TRBJ1-1; D uncertain. The CDR3 sequence is 12 residues long. V was shortened by 2 bases and J by 5 bases, with 6 bases between the two germline ends. Germline CDR1 MDHEN, CDR2 SYDVKM.

The table lists this clonotype with many counts. The chain recombines TRBV24-1 with TRBJ2-3; TRBD2 aligns across 8 bases. The CDR3 runs to 16 residues. Germline V gene data show CDR1 as KGHDR and CDR2 as SFDVKD. The trim removed 4 bases at V and 2 bases at J, leaving 7 bases unmatched. This chain's CDR3 is CATSETASGYTDTQYF. CDR3 nucleotides: TGTGCCACCAGTGAAACAGCTAGCGGGTACACAGATACGCAGTATTTT.

This clonotype was detected ten times or more. The chain is built from TRBV9 and TRBJ2-7; D call uncertain. The CDR3 runs 12 residues. Germline V gene lookup returns CDR1 SGDLS and CDR2 YYNGEE. The germline V and J ends were trimmed by 4 bases and 0 bases, with 5 bases remaining between them. Written as DNA, the CDR3 is TGTGCCAGCAGCCCCAACTCCTACGAGCAGTACTTC. Translating it yields CASSPNSYEQYF.

This clonotype is labeled as medium-sized. The chain recombines TRBV20-1 with TRBJ2-1, with 12 bases lining up with TRBD2. The trim removed 4 bases at V and 2 bases at J, leaving 3 bases unmatched. Germline V gene lookup returns CDR1 DFQATT and CDR2 SNEGSKA (reference sequence). This CDR3 region has 15 residues. The chain's CDR3 is CSAMASGGAYNEQFF. The DNA for the CDR3 is TGCAGTGCTATGGCTAGCGGGGGGGCCTACAATGAGCAGTTCTTC.

Many counts were recorded for this clonotype. J is TRBJ2-1 and V is TRBV28, with a weak D call TRBD1 (6 bases). CDR3 length equals 15 residues. Germline V CDR1 and CDR2: MDHEN, SYDVKM. The V gene lost 5 bases and the J gene lost 12 bases, with 23 bases spanning the gap. This chain's CDR3 is CASSGSSGTQRRQFF. The CDR3 DNA is TGTGCCAGCAGTGGCTCGTCCGGGACACAGAGGCGGCAGTTCTTC.

This clonotype has at least ten counts. The chain uses TRBV30 and TRBJ1-5; 8 bases agree with TRBD1. The CDR3 length is 13 residues. CDR1 and CDR2 (germline): GTSNPN, SVGIG (reference sequence). Germline trimming cut 5 bases from V and 2 bases from J; bases unmatched to any gene: 2. CDR3 DNA: TGTGCCTGGGGGACAGGCGGCAATCAGCCCCAGCATTTT. As protein: CAWGTGGNQPQHF.

This clonotype was found a few times. The chain uses TRBV6-6 and TRBJ2-7, with D perhaps TRBD1 or TRBD2 (6 bases each). V gave up 6 bases and J gave up 0 bases, with 21 bases separating them. Germline V lookup: CDR1 MNHNY, CDR2 SVGAGI (reference sequence). The CDR3 totals 17 residues. CDR3 sequence (DNA): TGTGCCAGCAGGACTCCGCGGGACAAGACTAGCTCCTACGAGCAGTACTTC. Translated, it gives CASRTPRDKTSSYEQYF.

This clonotype is labeled as medium-sized (0.01 to 0.1%). This chain connects TRBV29-1 to TRBJ1-2, with TRBD1 matching over 8 bases. CDR1 is SQVTM, CDR2 ANQGSEA, per germline. With 7 bases clipped from V and 5 bases from J, the junction kept 12 bases outside the gene matches. This CDR3 region has 14 residues. CDR3 region: CSAITDREGYGYTF. The CDR3 coding sequence is TGCAGCGCCATAACGGACAGGGAGGGTTATGGCTACACCTTC.

This clonotype has at least ten counts. V is TRBV29-1 and J is TRBJ2-7; a possible D gene is TRBD2 (6 bases). Germline lookup yields CDR1 SQVTM and CDR2 ANQGSEA. The germline V and J ends were trimmed by 7 bases and 0 bases, with 7 bases remaining between them. The CDR3 runs 11 residues. DNA of the CDR3: TGCAGCGCCGGGAGCTCCTACGAGCAGTACTTC. It codes for CSAGSSYEQYF.

As regards this clonotype: At one end the junction does not follow the germline gene, possibly because of a read error. This sequence joins TRBV7-9 and TRBJ1-1; TRBD1 might be the D (6 bases). Looked up from germline, CDR1 is SEHNR and CDR2 is FQNEAQ (reference sequence). This CDR3 is 11 amino acids long. The CDR3: CASSLGTPSRF. The CDR3 DNA reads as TGTGCCAGCAGCTTGGGGACACCTTCTCGATTT.

By proportion, this clonotype is medium-sized (0.01 to 0.1%). The chain has TRBV6-5 and TRBJ2-7; TRBD1 matches at 10 bases. This CDR3 is 13 amino acids long. The germline V gene encodes CDR1 MNHEY and CDR2 SVGAGI. V lost 5 bases and J lost 4; bases outside the gene matches: 2. CDR3: CASSRDRGYEQYF. CDR3 bases: TGTGCCAGCAGTCGGGACAGGGGTTACGAGCAGTACTTC.